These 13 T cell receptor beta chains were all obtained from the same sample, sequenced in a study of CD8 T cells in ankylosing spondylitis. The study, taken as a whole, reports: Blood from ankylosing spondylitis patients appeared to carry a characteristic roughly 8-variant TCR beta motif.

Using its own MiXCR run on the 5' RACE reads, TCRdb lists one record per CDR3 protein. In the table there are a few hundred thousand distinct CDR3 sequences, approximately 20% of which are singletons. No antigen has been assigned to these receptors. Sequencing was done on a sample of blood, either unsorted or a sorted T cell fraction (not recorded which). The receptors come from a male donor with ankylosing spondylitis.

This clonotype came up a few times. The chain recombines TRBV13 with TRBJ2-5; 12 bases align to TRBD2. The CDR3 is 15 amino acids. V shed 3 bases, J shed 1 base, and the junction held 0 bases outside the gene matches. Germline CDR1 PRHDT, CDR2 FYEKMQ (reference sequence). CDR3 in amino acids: CASSLGLAGQETQYF. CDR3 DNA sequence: TGTGCCAGCAGCTTGGGACTAGCGGGCCAAGAGACCCAGTACTTC.

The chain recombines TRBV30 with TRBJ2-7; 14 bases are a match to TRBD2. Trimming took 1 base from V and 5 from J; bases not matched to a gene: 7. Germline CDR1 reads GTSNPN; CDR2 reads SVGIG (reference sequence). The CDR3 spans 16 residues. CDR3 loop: CAWSGTSGGLADEQYF. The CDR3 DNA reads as TGTGCCTGGAGTGGGACTAGCGGGGGGCTAGCGGACGAGCAGTACTTC.

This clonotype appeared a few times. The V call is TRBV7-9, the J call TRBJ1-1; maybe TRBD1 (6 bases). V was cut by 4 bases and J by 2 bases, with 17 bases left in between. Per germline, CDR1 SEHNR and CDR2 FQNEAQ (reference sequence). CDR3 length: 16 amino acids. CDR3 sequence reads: CASSSQRTVLNTEAFF. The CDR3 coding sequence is TGTGCCAGCAGCTCCCAAAGGACAGTTCTAAACACTGAAGCTTTCTTT.

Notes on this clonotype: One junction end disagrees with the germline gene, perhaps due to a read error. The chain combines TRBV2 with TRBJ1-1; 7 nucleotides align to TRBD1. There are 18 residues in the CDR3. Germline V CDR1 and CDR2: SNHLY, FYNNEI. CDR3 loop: CAISSKSMWTGENTEAFF. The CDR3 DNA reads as TGTGCCATCAGTTCCAAATCTATGTGGACAGGAGAGAACACTGAAGCTTTCTTT.

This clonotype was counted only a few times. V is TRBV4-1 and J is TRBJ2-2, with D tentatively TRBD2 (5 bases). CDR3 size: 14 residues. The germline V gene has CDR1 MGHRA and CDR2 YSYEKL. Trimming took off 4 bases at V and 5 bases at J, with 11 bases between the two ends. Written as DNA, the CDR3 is TGCGCCAGCAGCCTAGCGAGTAATACCGGGGAGCTGTTTTTT. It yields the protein CASSLASNTGELFF.

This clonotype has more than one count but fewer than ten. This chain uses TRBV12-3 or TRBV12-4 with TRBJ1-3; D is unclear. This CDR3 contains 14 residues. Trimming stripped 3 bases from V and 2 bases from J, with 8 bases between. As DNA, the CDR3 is TGTGCCAGCAGTTTTACGGGAACTGGAAACACCATATATTTT. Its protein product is CASSFTGTGNTIYF.

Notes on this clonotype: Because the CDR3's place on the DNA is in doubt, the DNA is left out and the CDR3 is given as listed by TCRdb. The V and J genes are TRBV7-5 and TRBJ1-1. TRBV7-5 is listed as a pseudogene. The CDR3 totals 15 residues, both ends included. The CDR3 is CISVPEAKKVAEAFF.

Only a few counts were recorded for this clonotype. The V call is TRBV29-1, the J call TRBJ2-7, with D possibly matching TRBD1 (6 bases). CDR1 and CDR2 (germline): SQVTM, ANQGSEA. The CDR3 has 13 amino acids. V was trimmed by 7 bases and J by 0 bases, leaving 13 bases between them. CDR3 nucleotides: TGCAGCGCAGTAGGGGGAAGCTCCTACGAGCAGTACTTC. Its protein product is CSAVGGSSYEQYF.

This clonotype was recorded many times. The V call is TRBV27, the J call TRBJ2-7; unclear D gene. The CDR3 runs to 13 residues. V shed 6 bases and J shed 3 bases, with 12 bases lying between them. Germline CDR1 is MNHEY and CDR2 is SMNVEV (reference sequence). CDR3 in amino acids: CASSPGPLYEQYF. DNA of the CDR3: TGTGCCAGCAGCCCGGGCCCCCTCTACGAGCAGTACTTC.

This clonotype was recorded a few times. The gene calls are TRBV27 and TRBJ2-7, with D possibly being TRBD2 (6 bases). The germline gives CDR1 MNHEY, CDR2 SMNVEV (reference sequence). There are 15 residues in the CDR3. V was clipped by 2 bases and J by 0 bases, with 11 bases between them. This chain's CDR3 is CASSLGLPSSYEQYF. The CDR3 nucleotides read TGTGCCAGCAGTTTAGGACTACCCAGCTCCTACGAGCAGTACTTC.

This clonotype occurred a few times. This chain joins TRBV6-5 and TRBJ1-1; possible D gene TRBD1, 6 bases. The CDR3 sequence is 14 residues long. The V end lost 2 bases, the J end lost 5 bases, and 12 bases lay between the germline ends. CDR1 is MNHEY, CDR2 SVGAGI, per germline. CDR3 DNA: TGTGCCAGCAGTTACGCGGGGGGCGGAACTGAAGCTTTCTTT. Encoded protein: CASSYAGGGTEAFF.

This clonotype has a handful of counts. The CDR3 is CASSLSGTSPPPYEQYF. The CDR3 DNA sequence: TGCGCCAGCAGCTTGTCCGGGACGTCTCCCCCACCCTACGAGCAGTACTTC. The gene calls are TRBV5-1 and TRBJ2-7; D possibly uses TRBD1 or TRBD2 (5 bases each). Germline V CDR1 and CDR2: SGHRS, YFSETQ. This CDR3 comprises 17 residues. V was pared by 1 base and J by 2 bases, with 19 bases between.

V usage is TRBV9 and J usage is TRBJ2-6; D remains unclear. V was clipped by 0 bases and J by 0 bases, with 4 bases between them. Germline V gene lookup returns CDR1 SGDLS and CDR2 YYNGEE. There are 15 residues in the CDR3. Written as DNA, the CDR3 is TGTGCCAGCAGCGTAGGGAGCTCTGGGGCCAACGTCCTGACTTTC. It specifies CASSVGSSGANVLTF.